This T cell receptor (beta chain) was sequenced during a study of T cells in Graves' hyperthyroidism and ophthalmopathy. This clonotype was seen more than once but under ten times. V lost 6 bases and J 4 bases, leaving 13 bases between the germline ends. There are 13 residues in the CDR3. CDR1 and CDR2 from the germline V gene are MDHEN and SYDVKM. From RNA transcripts, TCR beta CDR3 regions were amplified. TCR CDR3 underwent first-round RT-PCR with the HTBI primer set. TCRdb reanalysed the multiplex PCR reads using MiXCR and keeps one entry per CDR3 protein. This repertoire shows a few hundred thousand distinct CDR3 sequences, more than 15% found once; its top ten account for under 8%.

V and J are TRBV28 and TRBJ2-7, with a weak D call TRBD2 (6 bases). The specimen was blood. This clonotype originated in a young woman with Graves' hyperthyroidism. The CDR3 protein is CASRRASVYEQYF. In DNA, the CDR3 is TGTGCCAGCAGACGAGCTAGCGTATACGAGCAGTACTTC.